This note documents a single TCR beta chain sequence. Its specific antigen is unknown. No much larger clonotype is one base removed from it; base qualities were not supplied. This sample was included in a study of cytomegalovirus exposure and HLA in healthy donors (dated by TCRdb to 2017 to 2019). At the level of the whole study: An earlier analysis of some 620 of the donors reported 276 Gb of sequence data and some 110 million unique TCR beta sequences obtained from about 179 million T cells. An early release that covered some 630 HLA-typed donors contained around 330 gigabases of sequencing data and 85 million to 100 million unique TCR sequences. Of the roughly 400 genotyped donors, about 80% fell in the genetic ancestry cluster associated with self-reported Caucasian donors. The aim of the study was to test whether cataloging public T cell receptors could identify signatures of past pathogen exposure. The study used immunosequencing to profile the T cell repertoires of 666 subjects and linked those repertoires to cytomegalovirus serostatus. Along with the approximately 620-subject first cohort, a separate validation cohort of over a hundred different subjects was used. High-throughput TCR immunosequencing, statistical association of individual TCRs with disease status, and machine learning were combined to predict cytomegalovirus infection status. A later analysis re-examined previously published TCR beta repertoires from more than 650 donors and added high-resolution HLA genotyping to investigate patterns of TCR occurrence. In the later analysis, no new phenotypic data were used to find candidate immune exposures; instead, reliance was placed on TCR beta sequences and their occurrence across donors. To decide whether each TCR beta V gene segment behaved as functional or pseudogenic, an earlier analysis of some 580 of the donors relied on high-throughput TCR beta sequencing. Alongside the repertoire data, information on donor age, sex, ethnicity and CMV serostatus was compiled. A later genetic analysis took genome-wide SNP genotypes for about 60% of the roughly 670 donors and used that subset as a discovery cohort. All discovery cohort repertoires had been generated on a single sequencing platform. HLA typing covered class I and class II loci at four-digit resolution. Typing coverage differed by locus: A, B, C, DRB1 and DQB1 were typed in roughly 629-630 donors, DQA1 in about 500, DPA1 in approximately 610, and DPB1 in just under 480. Roughly 5 DR-DQ haplotypes were handled as single units for association and clustering, since linkage in the cohort was strong. Across 398 genotyped donors of the cohort, an average of roughly 250,000 unique TCR beta nucleotide sequences per donor were sequenced, and roughly 17% of those sequences were non-productive.

Points the paper makes about the study in general: The study gave a list of about 170 TCR beta chains associated with cytomegalovirus. A later analysis associated approximately 17,000 TCR beta sequences with specific HLA alleles at a false discovery rate of 0.05. In a later genetic analysis, a missense DCLRE1C variant was associated with V-gene and J-gene trimming of TCR beta chains, and the association was replicated in an independent cohort. Broadly in line with IMGT annotations, most TCR beta V segments showed up in productive rearrangements about 87% or about 30% of the time in an earlier analysis of several hundred of the donors. CMV serostatus was the only immune exposure information available for the cohort. Because some donors lacked HLA typing at each locus, the association tests relied only on the typed subset. The sequencing pipeline was judged likely to have produced a cluster of highly shared sequence variants as a technical artifact. Most CMV-associated TCR beta chains appeared to be HLA-restricted in a later analysis, and the HLA associations seemed to be driven largely by CMV exposure. In a later analysis, the rate of TCR association differed among HLA loci, with DRB1 alleles having the most associated TCRs and HLA-C alleles having the fewest. Sequencing depth was assumed to be roughly uniform across donors in the presence/absence analyses, though that assumption may not hold. In this cohort, only TCR beta chains were sequenced, and detectable features were limited by the absence of alpha or paired-chain data. In vitro tests confirmed that a few of the cytomegalovirus-associated TCR beta chains recognize cytomegalovirus antigens. Some IMGT-functional V segments, including TRBV6-2 and TRBV6-3, could not be told apart with the 87-base-pair reads, so those segments were excluded. When HLA alleles, especially DR and DQ, strongly co-occurred, attributing TCR associations to individual alleles was difficult. The earlier analysis of approximately 560 of the donors excluded seventeen rarely observed V segments, including chromosome 9 orphons, because counts were too low. Most TCR sequences were observed very rarely across donors, whereas some public TCRs were present in many individuals. In a later analysis, several top co-occurrence clusters were reported to appear linked to parvovirus B19, influenza, CMV and Epstein-Barr virus. In a later genetic analysis, fewer N-insertions in productive TCRs were reported among donors in an Asian-associated ancestry cluster than the approximately 710-donor mean. The classifier was reported to diagnose cytomegalovirus status with high specificity and sensitivity in both the original and validation cohorts. Linkage disequilibrium might explain the correlated functional status among segregating V segments, but an unknown experimental factor could not be ruled out. In a later analysis, HLA-associated TCR beta chains showed more clonal expansion and lower generation probabilities than non-associated chains that were equally common. According to the authors, the approach could potentially be generalized to other disease states and immunological phenotypes. A further reported finding was that TCR beta sequences accurately predicted the HLA-A and HLA-B alleles for most subjects in the first cohort.

In total, 600 or so healthy bone marrow donors made up the cohort. At the time of sampling, all cohort members were nominally healthy, though unrecorded immune exposures were likely present. The donor tested CMV seropositive and was one of the 289 seropositive cohort members. A peripheral blood sample was provided by each donor, and peripheral blood mononuclear cells were used for TCR beta sequencing. Genomic DNA extraction from the blood cell samples was performed with the Qiagen DNeasy Blood Extraction Kit. Trimming leaves V shorter by 2 bases and J shorter by 6 bases, with the junction holding 4 bases beyond the gene matches. The CDR3, from cysteine to phenylalanine, totals 12 residues. Only the CDR3 portion is preserved as DNA: 36 bases, with reading frame beginning at the first base. CDR1 is given as GTSNPN and CDR2 as SVGIG, both from the germline V gene (reference sequence). The library was prepared using the immunoSEQ multiplex PCR assay. For the multiplex PCR, a mixture combining 60 forward primers for TCR Vbeta segments and 13 reverse primers for TCR Jbeta segments was used. Amplification of the CDR3 region of rearranged TCR beta genes was performed with a multiplex PCR assay on genomic DNA. Amplified TCR beta libraries were sequenced as 87-base-pair reads on the Illumina HiSeq System. The study's own analysis went as follows. A later analysis tallied around 80 million unique TCR beta chains across the 666 repertoires, and about 12 million of those chains were shared by two or more donors. A nearest-neighbor algorithm error-corrected the raw reads and collapsed the reads into unique sequences, merging closely related sequences to remove PCR and sequencing errors. V, D and J gene segments were assigned by aligning CDR3 sequences to IMGT reference sequences. For a sequence to be retained, a match of at least six nucleotides was required to both a V gene segment and a J gene segment. Rearrangements were called productive when the CDR3 lacked stop codons and stayed in frame with V and J; all others were non-productive. CDR3 was defined according to IMGT convention as the region running from the second conserved V-encoded cysteine to the conserved J-encoded phenylalanine. In an earlier analysis of more than 550 of the donors, sequences lacking an unambiguous match to a single V gene segment were excluded. In an earlier analysis of 587 of the donors, a V segment was called functional when productive rearrangements were above 56.7%, and segregating when the standard deviation between donors exceeded 5%. A statistical classification framework was developed to diagnose cytomegalovirus status using the catalog of TCR beta chain sequences. V and J gene assignment, in a later analysis, came from comparing TCR nucleotide sequences with IMGT/GENE-DB human TR gene sequences. A later analysis assigned CDR3 sequences and most-parsimonious VDJ recombination scenarios with the TCRdist pipeline. In a later analysis, every TCR beta chain was defined by the combination of its CDR3 amino acid sequence and its V-gene family, and reads without a unique V-gene family were dropped. In a later analysis, 450 to 600 highly shared, low-generation-probability nucleotide sequences were removed to address suspected cross-contamination and a sequencing artifact. A later analysis calculated a clonal expansion index for each public chain from normalized within-repertoire ranks of inferred template counts. A later analysis computed generation probabilities with a VDJ recombination model fitted to out-of-frame rearrangements, and checked the results against IGoR. In a later analysis, hypergeometric tests were used to score TCR-TCR, TCR-HLA and TCR-CMV co-occurrence, with a repertoire-size bias correction applied to TCR pairs. A later analysis estimated false discovery rates by permuting HLA or CMV assignments 20 times. A later analysis grouped co-occurring TCRs with DBSCAN, adding TCRdist sequence similarity when clustering within HLA-allele-positive subsets. Repertoires with fewer than 30,000 or more than 120,000 public chains were left out of co-occurrence clustering, as were about 5 repertoires with anomalous nucleotide sharing. TCRdb carries this immuneACCESS record with in-frame sequences only. Its versions omit some clonotypes, under half of them owing to an unresolved V gene in the studies checked, with the rest unexplained. The V and J calls and clone size come from that table; D and trimming were worked out from the DNA. Within this sample are some 170,000 clones, with roughly 79% of them counted one time only. Less than 8% of the sample goes to the ten largest clones.

The rearrangement combines TRBV30 with TRBJ2-7, with 7 central nucleotides matching TRBD1. This sequence was found in a man aged 40-55 years in good health and CMV-seropositive. The sequencing sample was made of PBMCs. The CDR3 in this case is CAWSLDRVEQYF. The nucleotide sequence is given as TGTGCCTGGAGTCTCGACAGGGTCGAGCAGTACTTC. This CDR3, with the reference TRBV30 and TRBJ2-7 proteins standing in past its ends, gives the full variable domain SQTIHQWPATLVQPVGSPLSLECTVEGTSNPNLYWYRQAAGRGLQLLFYSVGIGQISSEVPQNLSASRPQDRQFILSSKKLLLSDSGFYLCAWSLDRVEQYFGPGTRLTVT.